A single count supports the clone carrying this T cell receptor beta chain. Germline CDR1 MNHEY, CDR2 SVGAGI. There are 14 residues in the CDR3. V dropped 2 bases and J dropped 2 bases, with 9 bases sitting between them. This entry comes from a study of control samples from healthy donors and cancer patients. Using immunoSEQ multiplex PCR, the repertoire was profiled, and TCRdb retains in-frame clones only, with some absent. The repertoire holds roughly 80,000 clones, with roughly 88% as singletons. Material for sequencing was blood. The gene calls are TRBV6-5 and TRBJ1-1; D remains unclear. This clonotype originated in a woman aged 45-65 years in good health. The CDR3 spells CASSYLQTNTEAFF. The CDR3 DNA reads as TGTGCCAGCAGTTACCTACAGACCAACACTGAAGCTTTCTTT.